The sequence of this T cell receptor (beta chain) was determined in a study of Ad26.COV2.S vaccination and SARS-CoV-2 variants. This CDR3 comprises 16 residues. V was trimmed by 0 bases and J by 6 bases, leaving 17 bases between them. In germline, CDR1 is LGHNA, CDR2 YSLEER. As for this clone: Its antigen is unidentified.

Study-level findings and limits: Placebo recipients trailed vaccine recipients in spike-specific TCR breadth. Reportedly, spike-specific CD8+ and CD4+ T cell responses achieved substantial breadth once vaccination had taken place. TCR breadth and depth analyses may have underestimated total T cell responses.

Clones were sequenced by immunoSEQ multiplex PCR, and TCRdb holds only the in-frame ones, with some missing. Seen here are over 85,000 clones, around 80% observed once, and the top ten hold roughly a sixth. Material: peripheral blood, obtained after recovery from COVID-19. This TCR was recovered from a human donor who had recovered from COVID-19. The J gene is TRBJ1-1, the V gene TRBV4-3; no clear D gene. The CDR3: CASSQDMVPGRAEAFF. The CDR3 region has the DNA TGCGCCAGCAGCCAAGATATGGTCCCAGGTAGGGCTGAAGCTTTCTTT.